This TCR beta chain was identified during a study of blood T cell repertoires in COVID-19. Turning to the study itself: The study drew acute and convalescent COVID-19 samples from the United States, Italy and Spain. Nucleic acid was either cDNA or gDNA, and it came from T cells, B-cell-depleted T cells, or PBMCs.

The study assigned cohorts using participant-reported clinical history. V dropped 5 bases and J dropped 3; count of bases not matched to a gene: 7. Germline-derived CDR1 and CDR2 are SGHTA and FQGNSA. This CDR3 comprises 15 residues. Sequenced by immunoSEQ multiplex PCR; TCRdb stores in-frame clones only, minus some. This sample has roughly 140,000 clones, with approximately 90% found just once. This receptor was taken from a woman in her thirties with acute COVID-19. Source material: PBMCs or T cells enriched from blood (not recorded which). The chain recombines TRBV7-2 with TRBJ1-5; 7 nucleotides align to TRBD1. CDR3 region: CASSPWTGINQPQHF. The CDR3 DNA sequence: TGTGCCAGCAGCCCCTGGACAGGTATCAATCAGCCCCAGCATTTT.